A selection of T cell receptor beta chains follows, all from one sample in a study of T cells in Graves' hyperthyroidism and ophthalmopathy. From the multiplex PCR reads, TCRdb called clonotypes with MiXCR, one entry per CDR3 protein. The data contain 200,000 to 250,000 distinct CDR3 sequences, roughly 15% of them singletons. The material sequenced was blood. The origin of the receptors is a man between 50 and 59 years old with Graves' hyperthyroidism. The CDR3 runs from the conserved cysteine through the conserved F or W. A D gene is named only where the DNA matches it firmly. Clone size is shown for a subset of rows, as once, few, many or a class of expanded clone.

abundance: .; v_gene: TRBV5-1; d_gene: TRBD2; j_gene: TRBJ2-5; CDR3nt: TGCGCCAGCAGCTCCGGTATGACTAGCGACCAAGAGACCCAGTACTTC; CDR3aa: CASSSGMTSDQETQYF
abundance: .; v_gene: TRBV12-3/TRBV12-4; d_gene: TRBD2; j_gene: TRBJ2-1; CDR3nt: TGTGCCAGCAGTTTTTCAGCGGGAGGGCCAAATGAGCAGTTCTTC; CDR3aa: CASSFSAGGPNEQFF
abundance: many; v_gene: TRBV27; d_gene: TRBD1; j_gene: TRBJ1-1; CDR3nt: TGTGCCAGCAGAAAACCGGGACAGGGAAGAACTGAAGCTTTCTTT; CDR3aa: CASRKPGQGRTEAFF
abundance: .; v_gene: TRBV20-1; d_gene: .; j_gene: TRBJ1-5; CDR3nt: TGCAGTGCTAGTCCGGGAAATCAGCCCCAGCATTTT; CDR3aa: CSASPGNQPQHF
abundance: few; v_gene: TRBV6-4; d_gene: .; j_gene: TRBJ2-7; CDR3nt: TGTGCCAGGGGGTCACCGGACAAGTACTACGAGCAGTACTTC; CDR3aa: CARGSPDKYYEQYF
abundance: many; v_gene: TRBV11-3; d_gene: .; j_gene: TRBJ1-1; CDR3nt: TGTGCCAGCAGCTTACAGGATAGGTCTGAAGCTTTCTTT; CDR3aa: CASSLQDRSEAFF
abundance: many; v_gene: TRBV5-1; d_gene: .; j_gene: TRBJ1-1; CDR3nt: TGCGCCAGCAGCTTGGCTGGTTCTAACACTGAAGCTTTCTTT; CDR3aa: CASSLAGSNTEAFF
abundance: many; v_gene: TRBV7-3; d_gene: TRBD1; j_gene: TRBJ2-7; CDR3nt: TGTGCCAGCAGCTTATCGCCCGGGACAGAATACGAGCAGTACTTC; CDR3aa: CASSLSPGTEYEQYF
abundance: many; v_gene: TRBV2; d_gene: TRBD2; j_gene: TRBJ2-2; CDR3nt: TGTGCCAGCAATAGCGGGAGGTGGAACACCGGGGAGCTGTTTTTT; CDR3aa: CASNSGRWNTGELFF
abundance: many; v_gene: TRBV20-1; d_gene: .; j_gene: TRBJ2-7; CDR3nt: TGCAGTGCTAGAGTGAGTGACTCCTACGAGCAGTACTTC; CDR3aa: CSARVSDSYEQYF
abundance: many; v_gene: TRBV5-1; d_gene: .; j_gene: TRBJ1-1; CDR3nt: TGCGCCAGCAGCGTAGGACGGGACACTGAAGCTTTCTTT; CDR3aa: CASSVGRDTEAFF
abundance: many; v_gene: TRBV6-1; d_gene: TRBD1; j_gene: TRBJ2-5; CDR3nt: TGTGTCGCATCAGCCACCGGGACAGAACAAGAGACCCAGTACTTC; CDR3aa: CVASATGTEQETQYF
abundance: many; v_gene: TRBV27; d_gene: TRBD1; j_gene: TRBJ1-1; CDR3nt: TGTGCCAGCAGACCAGTACAGGGGGTAATTGAAGCTTTCTTT; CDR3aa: CASRPVQGVIEAFF
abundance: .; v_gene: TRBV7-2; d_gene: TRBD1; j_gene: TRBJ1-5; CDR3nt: TGTGCCAGCAGCCGACAGGGAAAAAATCAGCCCCAGCATTTT; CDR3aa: CASSRQGKNQPQHF
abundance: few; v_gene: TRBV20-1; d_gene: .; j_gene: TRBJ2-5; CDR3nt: TGCAGTGCTAGCAAGGGCTCTAAAGGAGGAAAGACCCAGTACTTC; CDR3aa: CSASKGSKGGKTQYF
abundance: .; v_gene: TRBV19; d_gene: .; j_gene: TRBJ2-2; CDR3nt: TGTGCCAGTAGTATAAAGGGACAACTCCAGGGCACCGGGGAGCTGTTTTTT; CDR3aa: CASSIKGQLQGTGELFF
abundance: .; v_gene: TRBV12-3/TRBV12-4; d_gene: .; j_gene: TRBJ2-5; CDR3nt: TGTGCCAGCAGTCAGATCGAGGGGACCCAGTACTTC; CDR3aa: CASSQIEGTQYF
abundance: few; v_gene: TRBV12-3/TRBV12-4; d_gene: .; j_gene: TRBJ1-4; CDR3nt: TGTGCCAGCAGTTTGGTTGGGGGCAGGGAACTGTTTTTT; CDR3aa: CASSLVGGRELFF
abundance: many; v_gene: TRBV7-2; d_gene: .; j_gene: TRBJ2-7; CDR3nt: TGTGCCAGCAGCCCGGTTATACTAGGTTACGAGCAGTACTTC; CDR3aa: CASSPVILGYEQYF
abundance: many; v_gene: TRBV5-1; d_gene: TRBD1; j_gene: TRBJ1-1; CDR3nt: TGCGCCAGCAGCTTCCACAGGGGGGACACTGAAGCTTTCTTT; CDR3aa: CASSFHRGDTEAFF
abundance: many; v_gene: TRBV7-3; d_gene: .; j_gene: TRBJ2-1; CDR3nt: TGTGCCAGCAGCCCGGGGCCGGCTGGCCTCAATGAGCAGTTCTTC; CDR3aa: CASSPGPAGLNEQFF
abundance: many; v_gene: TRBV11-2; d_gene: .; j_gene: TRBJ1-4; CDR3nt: TGTGCCAGCAGTCATTATCAGGACAGTAATGAAAAACTGTTTTTT; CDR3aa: CASSHYQDSNEKLFF
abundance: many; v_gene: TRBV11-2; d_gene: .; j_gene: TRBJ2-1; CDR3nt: TGTGCCAGCAGCTTAGAACCTTCTCGGCATGAGCAGTTCTTC; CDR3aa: CASSLEPSRHEQFF
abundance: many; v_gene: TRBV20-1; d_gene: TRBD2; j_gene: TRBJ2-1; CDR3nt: TGCAGTGCTATTGCGGGAGGGCCCTTGGATGAGCAGTTCTTC; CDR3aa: CSAIAGGPLDEQFF
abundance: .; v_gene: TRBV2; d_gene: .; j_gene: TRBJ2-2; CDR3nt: TGTGCCAGCAGATCTAGTCGCGCCGGGAAGCTGTTTTTT; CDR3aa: CASRSSRAGKLFF
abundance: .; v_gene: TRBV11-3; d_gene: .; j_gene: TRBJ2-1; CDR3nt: TGTGCCAGCAGCTTAGGGCTAGAGTCCTACAATGAGCAGTTCTTC; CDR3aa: CASSLGLESYNEQFF
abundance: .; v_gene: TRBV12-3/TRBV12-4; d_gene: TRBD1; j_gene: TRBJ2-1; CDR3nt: TGTGCCAGCAGTGGTGACAGGGGCCTATCCTACAATGAGCAGTTCTTC; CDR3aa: CASSGDRGLSYNEQFF
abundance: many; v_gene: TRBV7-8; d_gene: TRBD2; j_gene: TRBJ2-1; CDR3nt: TGTGCCAGCAGCTTGGCGGGAGGGAGGAATGAGCAGTTCTTC; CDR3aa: CASSLAGGRNEQFF
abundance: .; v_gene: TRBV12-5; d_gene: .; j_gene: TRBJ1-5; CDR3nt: TGTGCTAGTGGCACCAACAATAATCAGCCCCAGCGTTTT; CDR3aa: CASGTNNNQPQRF
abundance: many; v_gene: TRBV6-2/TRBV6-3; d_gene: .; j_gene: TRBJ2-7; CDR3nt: TGTGCCAGCAGTTACCCGGACTACGAGCAGTACTTC; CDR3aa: CASSYPDYEQYF
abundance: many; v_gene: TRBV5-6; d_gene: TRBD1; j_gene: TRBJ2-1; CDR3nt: TGTGCCAGCAGTCGTGGACAGGGGGCTGACAATGAGCAGTTCTTC; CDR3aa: CASSRGQGADNEQFF